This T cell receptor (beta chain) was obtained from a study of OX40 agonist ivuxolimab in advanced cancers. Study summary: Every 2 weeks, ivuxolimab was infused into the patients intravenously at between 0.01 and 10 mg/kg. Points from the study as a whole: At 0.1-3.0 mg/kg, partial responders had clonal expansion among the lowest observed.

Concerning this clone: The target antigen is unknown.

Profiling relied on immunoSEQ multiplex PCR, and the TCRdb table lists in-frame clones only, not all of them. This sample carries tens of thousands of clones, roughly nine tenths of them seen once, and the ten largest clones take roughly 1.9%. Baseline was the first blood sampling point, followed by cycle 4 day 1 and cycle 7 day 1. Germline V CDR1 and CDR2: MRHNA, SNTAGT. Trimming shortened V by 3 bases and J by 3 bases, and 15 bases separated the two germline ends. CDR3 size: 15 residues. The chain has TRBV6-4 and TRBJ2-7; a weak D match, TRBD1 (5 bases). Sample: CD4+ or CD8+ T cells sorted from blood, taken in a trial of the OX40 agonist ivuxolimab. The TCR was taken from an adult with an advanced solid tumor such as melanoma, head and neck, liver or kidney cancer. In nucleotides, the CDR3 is TGTGCCAGCAGTGAATTTGCAGGGATTAACTACGAGCAGTACTTC. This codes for CASSEFAGINYEQYF.